This T cell receptor beta chain is from a study of glioma-infiltrating T cells after dendritic cell vaccination (dated by TCRdb to about 2016). Concerning the study at large: A cohort of approximately 15 glioblastoma patients from Phase I and II dendritic cell vaccination trials was included, of whom 9 were newly diagnosed and 6 had recurrent disease. Deep sequencing of TCR beta CDR3 regions was used to quantify tumor-infiltrating lymphocyte content and compare tumor and blood repertoires in dendritic cell-vaccinated glioblastoma patients. To make the vaccine, monocyte-derived dendritic cells were cultured for under 9 days with IL-4 and GM-CSF and then pulsed overnight with autologous tumor lysate. Between about 2002 and 2012, the patients were given dendritic cell vaccination pulsed with autologous tumor lysate. Survival after dendritic cell vaccination was correlated with TCR sequencing metrics such as TIL content and the overlap between tumor and blood repertoires. Each patient was given three intradermal dendritic cell vaccine injections, spaced two weeks apart, in the arm below the axilla. The full study reports these points: No direct relationship between TCR clonality and survival was found, suggesting that a diverse polyclonal response may matter. Higher estimated pretreatment TIL content predicted longer time to progression and overall survival after dendritic cell vaccination. The three-group TCR overlap response model was characterized as speculative, and prospective validation of the model was stated to be required. The cohort was small and heterogeneous, only a few patients had full blood and tumor sets, and even fewer had initial-recurrent tumor pairs.

Taken with the paper, the label for time point translates to: after dendritic cell vaccination, including at tumor progression/relapse. To be selected, patients needed enough residual fresh-frozen tumor tissue and more than two years of available survival data. Molecular status otherwise varied across the glioblastoma patients, but none of them carried an isocitrate dehydrogenase mutation. PBMC were collected before vaccination, two weeks after the third vaccination, and at tumor progression when it occurred. Genomic DNA was extracted with the Qiagen DNeasy Blood extraction Kit. The immunoSEQ assay amplified TCRB CDR3 regions from 2 micrograms of genomic DNA, or from all available DNA when less than that amount was available. For multiplex PCR, 60 forward primers for TCR V beta segments and 13 reverse primers for J beta segments were used. To estimate reads per starting template, synthetic control templates were spiked into each sample at limiting dilution. The Illumina HiSeq System generated 87 bp sequencing reads. In the paper's pipeline: PCR and sequencing errors were removed by merging closely related sequences with a nearest neighbor algorithm. TCR overlap was defined as the percentage of unique tumor TCR beta sequences that were also present in the same patient's peripheral blood. Sourced from immuneACCESS, this table was stored by TCRdb with only in-frame sequences that have V and J called. A share of the clones is absent; for the studies checked, an unresolved V gene accounts for under half, and the remainder has no known explanation. V and J calls plus clone size are reproduced from that table; the DNA served to infer D and trimming. For this sample the table gives about 90,000 clones, of which over 80% were detected only once. Less than 7.5% of the sample is taken by the ten largest.

Reading the germline V gene gives CDR1 MNHEY and CDR2 SVGAGI. The CDR3 numbers 13 residues from cysteine through phenylalanine. The kept DNA is CDR3 alone, 39 bases in frame from the first base. At the junction V is shortened by 0 bases and J by 10 bases, with 7 bases in between. About this clone: The antigen this receptor binds is unknown. Base quality data are lacking; no much larger clone is found one base away.

This chain joins TRBV6-5 to TRBJ1-6, with no confident D gene call. This TCR came from a human donor with glioblastoma. The sequencing here drew on blood, taken after dendritic cell vaccination. The DNA sequence follows: TGTGCCAGCAGTTACTCCAGTGGCTCACCCCTCCACTTT. Translation gives CASSYSSGSPLHF.